A single sample is the source of the 22 T cell receptor beta chains below, sequenced in a study of vaccination effects on CD4 cells after COVID-19 (dated by TCRdb to 2021 to 2024). In the ViraFEST assay, PBMC were stimulated with viral peptide pools, and TCR sequencing was then used to find antigen-specific CD4+ T cell clonotypes based on their expansion. After less than 13 days of culture, CD4+ T cells were isolated with the EasySep CD4+ T cell isolation kit. To prepare the library, the immunoSEQ multiplex PCR assay was applied. TCRdb stores this immuneACCESS table with in-frame sequences only. Part of the clones is absent; in the studies checked, under half of the shortfall reflects unresolved V genes, and no reason is known for the rest. For this sample there are around 22,000 clones; 73% appear just once. About an eighth of the sample belongs to the ten largest clones. No antigen has been assigned to these receptors.

This specimen was CD4+ T cells from PBMCs cultured with HCoV-229E spike peptides, taken before COVID-19 vaccination. The sample's cell subset or site, from its label and the paper: HCoV-229E spike overlapping peptide pool stimulation. The receptors come from a human donor who received a COVID-19 vaccine.

The rearrangement links TRBV3-1 (or the pseudogene TRBV3-2) to TRBJ2-2; D possibly corresponds to TRBD2 (6 bases). From germline, CDR1 is LGHDT and CDR2 YNNKEL (reference sequence). This CDR3 is built from 15 residues. V dropped 4 bases and J dropped 5 bases, with 14 bases sitting between them. In nucleotides, the CDR3 is TGTGCCAGCAGCCTGATCAGCGGGCGAACCGGGGAGCTGTTTTTT. Translated: CASSLISGRTGELFF.

This sequence joins TRBV7-2 and TRBJ1-5; D unresolved. V was pared by 2 bases and J by 2 bases, with 4 bases between. The length of the CDR3 is 13 residues. The germline gives CDR1 SGHTA, CDR2 FQGNSA. The CDR3 region is CASSLRGNQPQHF. The CDR3 nucleotides are TGTGCCAGCAGCTTAAGAGGCAATCAGCCCCAGCATTTT.

CDR3 coding DNA: TGTGCCAGTAGTATAGCTCGACAGGGTTTCCGGCCCCAGCATTTT. It codes for CASSIARQGFRPQHF. The V and J genes are TRBV19 and TRBJ1-5; 7 bases align to TRBD1. With 1 base clipped from V and 9 bases from J, the junction kept 9 bases outside the gene matches. The CDR3 extends over 15 amino acids. The germline V gene has CDR1 LNHDA and CDR2 SQIVND (reference sequence). The variable domain in full, completed from reference TRBV19 and TRBJ1-5, reads DGGITQSPKYLFRKEGQNVTLSCEQNLNHDAMYWYRQDPGQGLRLIYYSQIVNDFQKGDIAEGYSVSREKKESFPLTVTSAQKNPTAFYLCASSIARQGFRPQHFGDGTRLSIL.

V usage is TRBV4-1 and J usage is TRBJ2-1; D is possibly TRBD2 (5 bases). The CDR3 loop spans 16 amino acids. Germline CDR1 and CDR2: MGHRA and YSYEKL. V was trimmed by 1 base and J by 7 bases, leaving 17 bases between them. CDR3 loop: CASSQGGRGSGNEQFF. The CDR3 nucleotides are TGCGCCAGCAGCCAAGGGGGTAGAGGATCGGGAAATGAGCAGTTCTTC.

This clone occurred a few times. The chain joins TRBV10-3 to TRBJ2-7; TRBD2 agrees at 8 bases. This CDR3 has 15 amino acids. Germline CDR1 ENHRY, CDR2 SYGVKD. After removal of 6 bases from V and 4 bases from J, the junction contained 11 bases not matched to a gene. CDR3 DNA: TGTGCCATCAGAAAGTCCGGGACTAGGGCTTACGAGCAGTACTTC. Protein product: CAIRKSGTRAYEQYF.

The CDR3 DNA is TGTGCCAGCAGCTTGCCCTCTAGAAATGAGCAGTTCTTC. Amino acids: CASSLPSRNEQFF. The chain uses TRBV7-2 and TRBJ2-1; D not resolved. Germline V gene sequence: CDR1 SGHTA, CDR2 FQGNSA. The CDR3 is made up of 13 amino acids. With 3 bases removed from V and 7 bases from J, the gap between germline ends came to 10 bases.

This clone occurred once. This chain uses TRBV30 with TRBJ1-4, with 7 bases fitting TRBD1. Germline V lookup: CDR1 GTSNPN, CDR2 SVGIG (reference sequence). V shed 6 bases and J 1 base; nucleotides not matched to a gene: 2. The CDR3 covers 13 residues. CDR3 nucleotide sequence: TGTGCCTGCTACAGGGGAACTAATGAAAAACTGTTTTTT. This sequence encodes CACYRGTNEKLFF.

This chain links TRBV29-1 with TRBJ1-5, with no clear D. V gave up 6 bases and J gave up 0 bases, with 12 bases separating them. The germline V gene encodes CDR1 SQVTM and CDR2 ANQGSEA. The CDR3 has 14 residues. Written as DNA, the CDR3 is TGCAGCGTCTCCGGGCCTTATAGCAATCAGCCCCAGCATTTT. This sequence encodes CSVSGPYSNQPQHF.

The chain joins TRBV3-1 (or the pseudogene TRBV3-2) to TRBJ2-2; D unresolved. The CDR3 spans 14 residues. Germline CDR1 and CDR2: LGHDT and YNNKEL (reference sequence). V shed 1 base and J shed 4 bases, with 7 bases lying between them. The CDR3 loop reads CASSQGTITGELFF. The CDR3 region has the DNA TGTGCCAGCAGCCAAGGAACCATCACCGGGGAGCTGTTTTTT.

The V and J genes are TRBV3-1 (or the pseudogene TRBV3-2) and TRBJ2-3; possibly TRBD1 or TRBD2 for D (5 bases each). The CDR3 runs 12 residues. Trimming cost V 1 base and J 10 bases, with 9 bases left between them. Looked up from germline, CDR1 is LGHDT and CDR2 is YNNKEL (reference sequence). The CDR3 DNA is TGTGCCAGCAGCCAAGTCGGGACCTCGCAGTATTTT. Translating gives CASSQVGTSQYF.

The V call is TRBV11-3, the J call TRBJ2-1, with 9 bases fitting TRBD2. The CDR3 is 18 amino acids. With V trimmed by 0 bases and J by 7 bases, 13 bases remained unmatched. Germline V lookup: CDR1 SGHNT, CDR2 YENEEA. The DNA of the CDR3 is TGTGCCAGCAGCTTAGACCAGGGAGGTAGCGGGAGTCCTAATGAGCAGTTCTTC. The encoded protein is CASSLDQGGSGSPNEQFF.

V gene TRBV5-6 combines with J gene TRBJ2-3, with D perhaps matching TRBD1 or TRBD2 (6 bases each). Germline V gene sequence: CDR1 SGHDT, CDR2 YYEEEE. The CDR3 sequence is 15 residues long. Trimming took off 1 base at V and 1 base at J, with 10 bases between the two ends. CDR3 in amino acids: CASSLWGAGTDTQYF. For the CDR3, the DNA is TGTGCCAGCAGCTTGTGGGGGGCAGGCACAGATACGCAGTATTTT.

The V call is TRBV29-1, the J call TRBJ2-3; no reliable D call. Looked up from germline, CDR1 is SQVTM and CDR2 is ANQGSEA. The V end was cut by 8 bases, the J end by 0 bases, with 12 bases between. This CDR3 has 13 residues. In DNA form, the CDR3 reads TGCAGCCTTATGCCGATTAGCACAGATACGCAGTATTTT. It yields the protein CSLMPISTDTQYF.

The chain employs TRBV4-1 and TRBJ2-7; the D is unclear. The germline V gene has CDR1 MGHRA and CDR2 YSYEKL. Between the trimmed V and J ends, which lost 3 bases and 3 bases, there was a span of 6 bases. The CDR3 is 12 amino acids. CDR3 region: CASSQTGYEQYF. The CDR3 DNA reads as TGCGCCAGCAGCCAGACGGGCTACGAGCAGTACTTC.

The V gene is TRBV5-4, the J gene TRBJ2-3, with D possibly called TRBD1 or TRBD2 (5 bases each). The V gene's germline CDR1 is SGHNT and CDR2 YYREEE (reference sequence). Trimming shortened V by 5 bases and J by 0 bases, and 10 bases separated the two germline ends. This CDR3 is built from 14 residues. CDR3 loop: CASRGDPSTDTQYF. DNA for the CDR3: TGTGCCAGCAGGGGGGACCCTAGCACAGATACGCAGTATTTT.

The genes are TRBV6-2 or TRBV6-3 and TRBJ2-7, with TRBD2 identical over 8 bases. Germline lookup yields CDR1 MNHEY and CDR2 SVGEGT. The CDR3 extends over 16 amino acids. With 2 bases clipped from V and 4 bases from J, the junction kept 10 bases outside the gene matches. CDR3 sequence reads: CASSYGFRGGRYEQYF. The CDR3 nucleotides read TGTGCCAGCAGTTACGGGTTTCGGGGGGGACGATACGAGCAGTACTTC.

The chain carries TRBV5-8 and TRBJ1-3, with TRBD1 as a possible D gene (5 bases). Germline-derived CDR1 and CDR2 are SGHTS and YDEGEE. The CDR3 consists of 18 residues. The ends were cut back, 0 bases at V and 8 bases at J, with 24 bases in the middle. The CDR3 region has the DNA TGTGCCAGCAGCTTGGGCCTCCCCTCGACCGTCAGCAGGGACACCATATATTTT. This sequence encodes CASSLGLPSTVSRDTIYF.

The chain is built from TRBV12-3 or TRBV12-4 and TRBJ1-5, with a possible D match to TRBD1 (5 bases). V lost 1 base to trimming and J lost 11 bases, with 12 bases between them. The CDR3 is 13 amino acids. CDR3 residues: CASSLGRGAAQHF. The CDR3, as DNA: TGTGCCAGCAGTTTAGGTCGCGGGGCAGCCCAGCATTTT.

This clone was counted a few times. The chain couples TRBV4-1 to TRBJ2-7; 9 nucleotides line up with TRBD1. In germline, CDR1 is MGHRA, CDR2 YSYEKL. The CDR3 consists of 15 residues. V was clipped by 5 bases and J by 3 bases; unmatched bases: 8. This chain's CDR3 is CASSKGGQGIYEQYF. As DNA, the CDR3 is TGCGCCAGCAGCAAAGGAGGACAGGGGATCTACGAGCAGTACTTC.

The chain employs TRBV10-3 and TRBJ1-5; D unclear. From germline, CDR1 is ENHRY and CDR2 SYGVKD. Trimming took off 6 bases at V and 0 bases at J, with 18 bases between the two ends. The CDR3 consists of 17 residues. The CDR3 reads CAISDWATGDSNQPQHF. The CDR3, as DNA: TGTGCCATCAGCGATTGGGCAACGGGTGATAGCAATCAGCCCCAGCATTTT.

In this sample, this clone turned up a few times. The rearrangement joins TRBV5-4 to TRBJ2-3; possibly TRBD2 for D (7 bases). CDR1 and CDR2 from the germline V gene are SGHNT and YYREEE (reference sequence). CDR3 length: 16 amino acids. Trimming pared 4 bases from V and 4 bases from J, leaving 19 bases between. The CDR3 reads CASSGALRGGADTQYF. Here the CDR3 DNA reads TGTGCCAGCAGCGGGGCCTTAAGAGGGGGGGCAGATACGCAGTATTTT. The variable domain in full, completed from reference TRBV5-4 and TRBJ2-3, reads ETGVTQSPTHLIKTRGQQVTLRCSSQSGHNTVSWYQQALGQGPQFIFQYYREEENGRGNFPPRFSGLQFPNYSSELNVNALELDDSALYLCASSGALRGGADTQYFGPGTRLTVL.

J is TRBJ2-1 and V is TRBV30; 9 bases line up with TRBD2. CDR3 length equals 18 residues. V lost 1 base, J lost 0 bases, and 10 bases stayed unmatched. Germline V gene lookup returns CDR1 GTSNPN and CDR2 SVGIG (reference sequence). This CDR3 is CAWSGISGGQSSYNEQFF. The CDR3 nucleotides read TGTGCCTGGAGTGGAATTAGCGGGGGTCAGAGCTCCTACAATGAGCAGTTCTTC. The complete variable domain, with remaining parts taken from reference TRBV30 and TRBJ2-1, reads SQTIHQWPATLVQPVGSPLSLECTVEGTSNPNLYWYRQAAGRGLQLLFYSVGIGQISSEVPQNLSASRPQDRQFILSSKKLLLSDSGFYLCAWSGISGGQSSYNEQFFGPGTRLTVL.